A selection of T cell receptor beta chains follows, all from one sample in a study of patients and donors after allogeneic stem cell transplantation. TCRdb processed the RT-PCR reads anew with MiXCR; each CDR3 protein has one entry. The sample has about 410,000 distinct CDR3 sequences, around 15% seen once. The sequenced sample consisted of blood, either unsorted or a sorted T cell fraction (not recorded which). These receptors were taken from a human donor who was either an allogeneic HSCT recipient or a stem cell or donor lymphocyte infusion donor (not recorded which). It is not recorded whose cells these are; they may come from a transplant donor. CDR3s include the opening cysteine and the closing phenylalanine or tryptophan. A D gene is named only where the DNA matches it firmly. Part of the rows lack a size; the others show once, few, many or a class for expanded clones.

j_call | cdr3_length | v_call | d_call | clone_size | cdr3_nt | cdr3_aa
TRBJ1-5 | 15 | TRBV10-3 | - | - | TGTGCCATCAGTGATTGGGACATTAGCAATCAGCCCCAGCATTTT | CAISDWDISNQPQHF
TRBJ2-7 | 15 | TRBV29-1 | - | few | TGCAGCGTTGAAGATCGGGCAGGGGAGGGCCACGAGCAGTACTTC | CSVEDRAGEGHEQYF
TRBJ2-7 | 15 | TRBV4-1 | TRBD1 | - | TGCGCCAGCAGCCATAGTGGACAGGGGGCGAGGGAGCAGTACTTC | CASSHSGQGAREQYF
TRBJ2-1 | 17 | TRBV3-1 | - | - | TGTGCCAGCAGCCTGGGCGGCCAGGACACGCTTTACAATGAGCAGTTCTTC | CASSLGGQDTLYNEQFF
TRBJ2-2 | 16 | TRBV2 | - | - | TGTGCCAGCAGTGAAATTCCACGAACGGGGGCCGGGGAGCTGTTTTTT | CASSEIPRTGAGELFF
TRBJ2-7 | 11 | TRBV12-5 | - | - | TGTGCTAGTGGTCCCGGAAACGAGCAGTACTTC | CASGPGNEQYF
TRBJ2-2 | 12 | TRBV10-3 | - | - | TGTGCCATCAAGGGGGGAGGCGGGGAGCTGTTTTTT | CAIKGGGGELFF
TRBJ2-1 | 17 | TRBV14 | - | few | TGTGCCAGCAGCCCATTTAAAGGGCTAGCAGATTACAATGAGCAGTTCTTC | CASSPFKGLADYNEQFF
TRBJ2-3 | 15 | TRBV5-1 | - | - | TGCGCCAGCAGCTTGGGGGGGCCCGGTAGGAATACGCAGTATTTT | CASSLGGPGRNTQYF
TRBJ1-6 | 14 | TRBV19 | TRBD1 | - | TGTGCCAGTAGCCCGACAGGGCCTCGGAGAGCCCTCCACTTT | CASSPTGPRRALHF
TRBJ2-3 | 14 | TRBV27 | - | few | TGTGCCAGCAGTTTCCAGGATAGCACAGATACGCAGTATTTT | CASSFQDSTDTQYF
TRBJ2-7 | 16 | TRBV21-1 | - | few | TGTGCCAGCAGCAAAGTGCAAATGGACAGGGGAGCCGAGCAGTACTTC | CASSKVQMDRGAEQYF
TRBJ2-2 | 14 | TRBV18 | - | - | TGTGCCAGCTCACCACAGGCGAACACCGGGGAGCTGTTTTTT | CASSPQANTGELFF
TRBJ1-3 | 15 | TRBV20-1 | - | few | TGCAGTGCTAGAGATGTCGGGACTCCTGGAAACACCATATATTTT | CSARDVGTPGNTIYF
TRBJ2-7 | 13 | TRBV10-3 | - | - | TGTGCCATCGCAAGGGACACAACCTACGAGCAGTACTTC | CAIARDTTYEQYF
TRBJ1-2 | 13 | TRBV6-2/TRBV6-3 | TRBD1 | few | TGTGCCAGCAGAACGACAGGGCTCTACGGCTACACCTTC | CASRTTGLYGYTF
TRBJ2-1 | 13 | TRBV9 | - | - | TGTGCCAGCAATTCCGGGAAATACAATGAGCAGTTCTTC | CASNSGKYNEQFF
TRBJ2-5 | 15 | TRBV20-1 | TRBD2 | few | TGCAGTGCTAGACCGCCGGGACTAGCGGTAGAGACCCAGTACTTC | CSARPPGLAVETQYF
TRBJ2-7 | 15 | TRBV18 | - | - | TGTGCCAGCTCACCAGACAGGTTTGTTATAGGCGAGCAGTACTTC | CASSPDRFVIGEQYF
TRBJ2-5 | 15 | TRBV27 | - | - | TGTGCCAGCAGTTTGAGTAGCGGCGACCAAGAGACCCAGTACTTC | CASSLSSGDQETQYF
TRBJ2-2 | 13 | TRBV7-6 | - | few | TGTGCCAGCAGCTTGGACGCCACCGGGGAGCTGTTTTTT | CASSLDATGELFF
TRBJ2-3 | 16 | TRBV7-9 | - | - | TGTGCCAGCAGCTTACTCCAACTAGGAAGCACAGATACGCAGTATTTT | CASSLLQLGSTDTQYF
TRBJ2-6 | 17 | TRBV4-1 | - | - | TGCGCCAGCAGCCAGTGGTATCTCGTAACTGGGGCCAACGTCCTGACTTTC | CASSQWYLVTGANVLTF
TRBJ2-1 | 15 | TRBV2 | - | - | TGTGCCAGCAGTGATGCGGGGACCTCCTACAATGAGCAGTTCTTC | CASSDAGTSYNEQFF
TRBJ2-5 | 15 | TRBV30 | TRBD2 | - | TGTGCCTGGACTCAGGAGCGGGGCCCTCAAGAGACCCAGTACTTC | CAWTQERGPQETQYF
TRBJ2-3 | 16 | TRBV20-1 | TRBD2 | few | TGCAGTGCTAGTCTCCTAGCGGGGAAAGGGATAGATACGCAGTATTTT | CSASLLAGKGIDTQYF
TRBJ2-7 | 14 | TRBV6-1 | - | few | TGTGCCAGCAGTAAGCCTCGGCGCCCCTACGAGCAGTACTTC | CASSKPRRPYEQYF
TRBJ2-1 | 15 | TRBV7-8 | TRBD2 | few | TGTGCCAGCAGTATTGGGACTAGCGGACACAATGAGCAGTTCTTC | CASSIGTSGHNEQFF
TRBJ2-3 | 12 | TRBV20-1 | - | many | TGCAGTGCTAGAGATAACCGAGATACGCAGTATTTT | CSARDNRDTQYF
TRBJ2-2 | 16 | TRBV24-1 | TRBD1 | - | TGTGCCACCAGTGACTCTGGGACAGGGACGTCCGGGGAGCTGTTTTTT | CATSDSGTGTSGELFF
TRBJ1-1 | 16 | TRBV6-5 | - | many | TGTGCCAGCAGTTACGGGCCCCGGACCCAGAACACTGAAGCTTTCTTT | CASSYGPRTQNTEAFF
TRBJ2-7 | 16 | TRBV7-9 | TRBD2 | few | TGTGCCAGCAGCTTAGAAAGGTCGGGGGGGACCTACGAGCAGTACTTC | CASSLERSGGTYEQYF
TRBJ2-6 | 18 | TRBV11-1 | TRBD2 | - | TGTGCCAGCAGCTCCAAGGTAGCGGGAGTAACTGGGGCCAACGTCCTGACTTTC | CASSSKVAGVTGANVLTF
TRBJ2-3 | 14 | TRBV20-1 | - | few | TGCAGTGCTCACGACTCGACCAGCACAGATACGCAGTATTTT | CSAHDSTSTDTQYF
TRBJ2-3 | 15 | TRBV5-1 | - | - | TGCGCCAGCAGCCCCGGCGGGGGCGCGGGGGATACGCAGTATTTT | CASSPGGGAGDTQYF
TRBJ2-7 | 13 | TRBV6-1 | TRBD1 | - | TGTGCCAGCAGGGCGACAGGGGTGGGGGAGCAGTACTTC | CASRATGVGEQYF
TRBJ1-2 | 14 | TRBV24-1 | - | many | TGTGCCACCAGTGCGGCAGGGTCCAACTATGGCTACACCTTC | CATSAAGSNYGYTF
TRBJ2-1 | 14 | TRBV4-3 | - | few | TGCGCCAGCAGCCAAGAAAGGGTCTTGAATGAGCAGTTCTTC | CASSQERVLNEQFF
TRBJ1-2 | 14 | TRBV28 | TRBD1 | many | TGTGCCAGCAGTAGCGGACAGGGTTCCTATGGCTACACCTTC | CASSSGQGSYGYTF
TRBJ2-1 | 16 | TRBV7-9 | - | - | TGTGCCAGCAGCCCCAATCGACTACCCTTGGGCACTGAGCAGTTCTTC | CASSPNRLPLGTEQFF
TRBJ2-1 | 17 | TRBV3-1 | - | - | TGTGCCAGCAGCCAAGTCAACAGCTTAAACTCCTACAATGAGCAGTTCTTC | CASSQVNSLNSYNEQFF
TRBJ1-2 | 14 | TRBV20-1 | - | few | TGCAGTGCTAGCGAGGGACACCCTAGCTATGGCTACACCTTC | CSASEGHPSYGYTF
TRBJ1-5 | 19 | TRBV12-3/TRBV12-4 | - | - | TGTGCCAGCAGTTTTCCACCCTGGCGGGGGAAGATTGGCAATCAGCCCCAGCATTTT | CASSFPPWRGKIGNQPQHF
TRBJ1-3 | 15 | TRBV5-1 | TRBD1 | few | TGCGCCAGCAGCCCCGAGACAGGGGCCGGAAACACCATATATTTT | CASSPETGAGNTIYF
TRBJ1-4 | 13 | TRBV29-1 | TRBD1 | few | TGCAGCGTTGTGACAGGGGATAATGAAAAACTGTTTTTT | CSVVTGDNEKLFF
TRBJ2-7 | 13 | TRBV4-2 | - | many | TGTGCCAGCAGCCAAGATCGAAGTTACGAGCAGTACTTC | CASSQDRSYEQYF
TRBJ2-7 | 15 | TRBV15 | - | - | TGTGCCACCAGCAGAGATTTCGGCGGCCCCTACGAGCAGTACTTC | CATSRDFGGPYEQYF
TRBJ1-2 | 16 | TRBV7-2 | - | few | TGTGCCAGCAGCTTAGATAGTCGGGGAGGGAACTATGGCTACACCTTC | CASSLDSRGGNYGYTF
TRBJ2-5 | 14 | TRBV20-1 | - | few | TGCAGTGCTGGGGGGCGGAATTTCGGAGAGACCCAGTACTTC | CSAGGRNFGETQYF
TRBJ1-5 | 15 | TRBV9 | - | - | TGTGCCAGCAGCGTAGGAGGCAGCCCCAATCAGCCCCAGCATTTT | CASSVGGSPNQPQHF
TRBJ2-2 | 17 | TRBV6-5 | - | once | TGTGCCAGCAGTTACTCAAGAGTTTTCGCGAACACCGGGGAGCTGTTTTTT | CASSYSRVFANTGELFF
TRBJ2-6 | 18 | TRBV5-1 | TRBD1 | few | TGCGCCAGCAGCCTCCTTGCGGGACAGGGATCTGGGGCCAACGTCCTGACTTTC | CASSLLAGQGSGANVLTF